Presented here are 20 T cell receptor beta chains from one specimen sequenced in a study of Tregs in tolerant kidney transplant recipients. Some clones are missing from TCRdb's copy, which holds only in-frame ones; the method was immunoSEQ multiplex PCR. The sample yields just under 65,000 clones, nearly 98% seen once. This sample comprised Tregs from blood, obtained before the transplant. These receptors were taken from a human donor who received a combined kidney and bone marrow transplant.

The V and J genes are TRBV5-6 and TRBJ2-1, with TRBD2 matching over 7 bases. V shed 7 bases and J 6 bases; nucleotides not matched to a gene: 4. The CDR3 is made up of 12 amino acids. CDR1 is SGHDT, CDR2 YYEEEE, per germline. The CDR3 loop is CASGSGINEQFF. The CDR3 DNA follows: TGTGCCAGCGGGAGCGGGATCAATGAGCAGTTCTTC.

The chain employs TRBV25-1 and TRBJ1-1; 7 nucleotides agree with TRBD1. There are 14 residues in the CDR3. V gave up 6 bases and J gave up 5 bases; unmatched junction bases: 9. The germline V gene encodes CDR1 MGHDK and CDR2 SYGVNS. As DNA, the CDR3 is TGTGCCAGCAGACAACCCTCAGGGGGGACTGAAGCTTTCTTT. Translation gives CASRQPSGGTEAFF.

The J gene is TRBJ1-2, the V gene TRBV7-2; 8 nucleotides line up with TRBD1. This CDR3 comprises 14 residues. V trimming: 4 bases; J trimming: 3 bases; junction bases outside the gene matches: 4. CDR1 SGHTA and CDR2 FQGNSA come from the germline V gene. CDR3 loop: CASSSRTGYYGYTF. CDR3 nucleotides: TGTGCCAGCAGCTCCCGGACAGGGTACTATGGCTACACCTTC.

This sequence joins TRBV7-9 and TRBJ1-6; D gene unclear. The V gene's germline CDR1 is SEHNR and CDR2 FQNEAQ (reference sequence). The V and J ends lost 3 bases and 10 bases respectively, with 7 bases between them. The CDR3 runs 12 residues. CDR3 in amino acids: CASSFGRSPLHF. CDR3 sequence (DNA): TGTGCCAGCAGCTTTGGGAGATCACCCCTCCACTTT.

This rearrangement joins TRBV19 to TRBJ1-1; D gene unclear. The V end lost 3 bases, the J end lost 0 bases, and 17 bases lay between the germline ends. Germline CDR1 LNHDA, CDR2 SQIVND (reference sequence). The CDR3 is 17 amino acids. CDR3 in amino acids: CASSISATPLLNTEAFF. The CDR3 region has the DNA TGTGCCAGTAGTATTTCGGCGACACCACTCCTGAACACTGAAGCTTTCTTT.

The DNA of the CDR3 is TGCGCCAGCAGCGGGACAGCTCAAGAGACCCAGTACTTC. This encodes CASSGTAQETQYF. The V call is TRBV5-1, the J call TRBJ2-5; 7 nucleotides align to TRBD1. There are 13 residues in the CDR3. From germline, CDR1 is SGHRS and CDR2 YFSETQ. Losses at the gene ends were 4 bases for V and 2 bases for J; bases not matched to a gene: 2.

DNA for the CDR3: TGTGCCAGCTCACCCCGGGGAGGATGGAACACTGAAGCTTTCTTT. Its protein is CASSPRGGWNTEAFF. The chain employs TRBV18 and TRBJ1-1; D unclear. CDR1 is KGHSH, CDR2 LQKENI, per germline. There are 15 residues in the CDR3. V was pared by 3 bases and J by 1 base, with 12 bases between.

The chain is built from TRBV30 and TRBJ2-3; D not resolved. Germline V gene lookup returns CDR1 GTSNPN and CDR2 SVGIG (reference sequence). The CDR3 covers 13 residues. The ends were cut back, 0 bases at V and 5 bases at J, with 9 bases in the middle. The CDR3 sequence is CAWSVQIGDTQYF. The CDR3 bases are TGTGCCTGGAGTGTACAGATTGGAGATACGCAGTATTTT.

The chain has TRBV4-2 and TRBJ2-5; 7 bases agree with TRBD1. In germline, CDR1 is LGHNA, CDR2 YNFKEQ. This CDR3 has 16 residues. V shed 2 bases, J shed 4 bases, and the junction held 10 bases outside the gene matches. The CDR3 nucleotides are TGTGCCAGCAGCCAAAGACAGGGATCTGGGGTAGAGACCCAGTACTTC. Amino acid sequence: CASSQRQGSGVETQYF.

The gene calls are TRBV7-9 and TRBJ2-2; possible D gene TRBD1, 5 bases. CDR1 SEHNR and CDR2 FQNEAQ come from the germline V gene (reference sequence). CDR3 length equals 16 residues. The germline V and J ends were trimmed by 2 bases and 4 bases, with 14 bases remaining between them. CDR3 DNA sequence: TGTGCCAGCAGCTTAACAGGCCCCGCGAGCACCGGGGAGCTGTTTTTT. It translates to CASSLTGPASTGELFF.

V is TRBV19 and J is TRBJ1-1; 7 nucleotides line up with TRBD1. Unmatched junction bases numbered 5, after V lost 5 bases and J lost 5 bases. Germline CDR1 LNHDA, CDR2 SQIVND (reference sequence). This CDR3 has 13 amino acids. This CDR3 reads CASSQQGRTEAFF. The CDR3 nucleotides read TGTGCCAGTAGTCAACAGGGGAGGACTGAAGCTTTCTTT.

The V call is TRBV6-5, the J call TRBJ2-7, with D possibly TRBD1 on 5 matching bases. The CDR3 contains 13 residues. Trimming took 7 bases from V and 6 from J, leaving 16 bases between them. In germline, CDR1 is MNHEY, CDR2 SVGAGI. DNA for the CDR3: TGTGCCAGCAAACCTTCTGGGGCTGGCGAGCAGTACTTC. Its translation is CASKPSGAGEQYF.

This clone appeared once. This rearrangement joins TRBV6-5 to TRBJ1-1; TRBD1 matches at 7 bases. The germline V gene encodes CDR1 MNHEY and CDR2 SVGAGI. Losses at the gene ends were 5 bases for V and 3 bases for J; bases not matched to a gene: 3. The CDR3 has 13 residues. The CDR3 is CASSGTAYTEAFF. CDR3 DNA sequence: TGTGCCAGCAGTGGGACAGCTTACACTGAAGCTTTCTTT.

V gene TRBV7-2 combines with J gene TRBJ2-2; the D is unclear. The CDR3 has 13 residues. CDR1 SGHTA and CDR2 FQGNSA come from the germline V gene. Trimming left V 11 bases short and J 3 bases short, with 13 bases between. In DNA, the CDR3 is TGTGCCGGCCCAGAAGATCACACCGGGGAGCTGTTTTTT. Translating gives CAGPEDHTGELFF.

This rearrangement joins TRBV6-5 to TRBJ2-3; possibly TRBD2 for D (6 bases). Deletions cut 2 bases from V and 3 bases from J, with 9 bases between. This CDR3 spans 14 amino acids. CDR1 and CDR2 from the germline V gene are MNHEY and SVGAGI. This chain's CDR3 is CASSYRGTTDTQYF. The DNA of the CDR3 is TGTGCCAGCAGTTACCGAGGGACTACAGATACGCAGTATTTT.

The V call is TRBV30, the J call TRBJ2-7; 14 bases are a match to TRBD2. V trimming: 2 bases; J trimming: 0 bases; junction bases outside the gene matches: 9. The germline gives CDR1 GTSNPN, CDR2 SVGIG (reference sequence). The CDR3 is 18 residues long. CDR3 sequence: CAWSRFGLAGGPSYEQYF. DNA of the CDR3: TGTGCCTGGAGTAGATTCGGACTAGCGGGGGGTCCCTCCTACGAGCAGTACTTC.

This chain connects TRBV4-3 to TRBJ2-1, with D possibly matching TRBD1 (7 bases). V lost 4 bases to trimming and J lost 4 bases, with 14 bases between them. This CDR3 comprises 15 residues. In germline, CDR1 is LGHNA, CDR2 YSLEER. The CDR3 nucleotides read TGCGCCAGCAGCCTGATGACAGGGACTTACAATGAGCAGTTCTTC. Its translation: CASSLMTGTYNEQFF.

This chain joins TRBV19 and TRBJ2-5; no reliable D call. CDR1 is LNHDA, CDR2 SQIVND, per germline (reference sequence). Deletions cut 6 bases from V and 2 bases from J, with 16 bases between. The CDR3 covers 15 residues. The CDR3, as DNA: TGTGCCAGTAGCCTAAACCACCTCCCTCAAGAGACCCAGTACTTC. It is translated as CASSLNHLPQETQYF.

This chain connects TRBV7-2 to TRBJ1-1; D ambiguous. Trimming removed 1 base from V and 10 bases from J, with 10 bases in between. This CDR3 is 12 amino acids long. Germline CDR1 is SGHTA and CDR2 is FQGNSA. The CDR3 loop reads CASSLEGVRAFF. The DNA for the CDR3 is TGTGCCAGCAGCTTAGAAGGAGTTAGAGCTTTCTTT.

The V and J genes are TRBV4-3 and TRBJ2-1; 8 bases are a match to TRBD2. The CDR3 loop spans 17 amino acids. The germline V gene has CDR1 LGHNA and CDR2 YSLEER. Trimming took 2 bases from V and 2 from J; bases not matched to a gene: 8. Written as DNA, the CDR3 is TGCGCCAGCAGCCAACTCATAGCGGGATTTACCTACAATGAGCAGTTCTTC. Translating gives CASSQLIAGFTYNEQFF.